A selection of T cell receptor beta chains follows, all from one sample in a study of OX40 agonist ivuxolimab in advanced cancers. Sequenced by immunoSEQ multiplex PCR; TCRdb stores in-frame clones only, minus some. Seen here are fewer than 40,000 clones, more than 75% observed once, and the top ten hold around 17%. The sequencing here drew on CD4+ or CD8+ T cells sorted from blood, taken in a trial of the OX40 agonist ivuxolimab. The receptors stem from an adult with an advanced solid tumor such as melanoma, head and neck, liver or kidney cancer. CDR3s include the opening cysteine and the closing phenylalanine or tryptophan.

J	V	CDR3
TRBJ2-2	TRBV11-3	CASSFTSKRGLAGELFF
TRBJ2-1	TRBV11-2	CASSPSRDRQRDEQFF
TRBJ1-1	TRBV5-1	CASSPGQGLKTEAFF
TRBJ1-2	TRBV13	CASSHQGFYGYTF
TRBJ1-1	TRBV11-2	CASSGRVGYDTEAFF
TRBJ2-3	TRBV7-9	CASSYLDNPTDTQYF
TRBJ2-2	TRBV7-9	CASSLATGELFF
TRBJ1-2	TRBV27	CASAAGPKTNYGYTF
TRBJ2-1	TRBV9	CASSVDPSGDYNEQFF
TRBJ2-7	TRBV9	CASSEGQQIYEQYF
TRBJ1-1	TRBV6-5	CASSETVNTEAFF
TRBJ1-3	TRBV19	CASSIPISGNTIYF
TRBJ2-7	TRBV6-5	CASSYTWTGGDQQF
TRBJ2-4	TRBV6-1	CASSDFGGRQNIQYF
TRBJ2-5	TRBV6-5	CASSYSLGPGETQYF
TRBJ2-3	TRBV19	CASSLGRGTDTQYF
TRBJ1-2	TRBV5-6	CASIYAGQGPFYGYTF
TRBJ2-1	TRBV13	CASQRGGDNEQFF
TRBJ1-2	TRBV11-2	CASSPTGSNYGYTF
TRBJ1-6	TRBV30	CAWSVGTGGIFLHF
TRBJ2-5	TRBV7-6	CASSFQGGGFGQETQYF
TRBJ1-1	TRBV4-1	CASSQGRGTEAFF
TRBJ2-7	TRBV11-2	CASSPGGSYEQYF
TRBJ2-5	TRBV30	CAWRGTGGTETQYF